The rows below give T cell receptor beta chains drawn from one sample of a study of T-cell reconstitution after alpha-beta-depleted transplantation in children. TCRdb re-derived calls from the PCR reads in MiXCR, one entry per CDR3 protein. The sample has 130,000 to 150,000 distinct CDR3 sequences; 8.8% are singletons. The sample in question was PBMCs, mostly from graft donor cells, obtained 180 days after TCRalphabeta/CD19-depleted stem cell transplant. These receptors originate from a female patient aged 2 to 10 who had a stem cell transplant for congenital amegakaryocytic thrombocytopenia, so the T cells may come from the graft donor. CDR3s include the opening cysteine and the closing phenylalanine or tryptophan. The D gene is left open where the match is weak. Clone size is shown for a subset of rows, as once, few, many or a class of expanded clone.

J | size | V | D | CDR3 | DNA
TRBJ2-1 | . | TRBV7-8 | . | CASILEGWGEQFF | TGTGCCAGCATCCTGGAGGGTTGGGGTGAGCAGTTCTTC
TRBJ2-1 | . | TRBV11-2 | . | CASSLVPGPHFDNNEQFF | TGTGCCAGCAGCTTAGTTCCGGGACCACATTTCGATAACAATGAGCAGTTCTTC
TRBJ1-2 | . | TRBV20-1 | . | CSARTAHRGGYTF | TGCAGTGCAAGGACAGCGCACCGGGGTGGCTACACCTTC
TRBJ2-3 | . | TRBV5-8 | . | CACNTGGTDTQYF | TGTGCCTGTAATACGGGAGGCACAGATACGCAGTATTTT
TRBJ2-2 | . | TRBV4-1 | TRBD2 | CASSLSGTSGLVTGELFF | TGCGCCAGCAGCCTTTCCGGGACTAGCGGGCTGGTCACCGGGGAGCTGTTTTTT
TRBJ2-1 | . | TRBV3-1 | . | CASRASETYNEQFF | TGTGCCAGCAGGGCTAGCGAGACCTACAATGAGCAGTTCTTC
TRBJ2-3 | many | TRBV20-1 | TRBD2 | CSASLAGRTDTQYF | TGCAGTGCTAGCTTAGCGGGCCGCACAGATACGCAGTATTTT
TRBJ1-5 | many | TRBV12-3/TRBV12-4 | . | CASSLDTGWDQPQHF | TGTGCCAGCAGTTTAGATACTGGGTGGGATCAGCCCCAGCATTTT
TRBJ2-4 | many | TRBV28 | . | CASSFGPRWENIQYF | TGTGCCAGCAGTTTTGGGCCCAGGTGGGAAAACATTCAGTACTTC
TRBJ1-2 | many | TRBV2 | . | CASNPSWLGGYGYTF | TGTGCCAGCAACCCAAGTTGGCTGGGAGGCTATGGCTACACCTTC
TRBJ2-7 | many | TRBV28 | TRBD2 | CASNGALSGLAETYEQYF | TGTGCCAGCAATGGAGCCTTGTCCGGACTAGCGGAAACCTACGAGCAGTACTTC
TRBJ2-2 | many | TRBV9 | TRBD2 | CASTRTRNTGELFF | TGTGCCAGCACCAGGACTAGGAACACCGGGGAGCTGTTTTTT
TRBJ2-2 | many | TRBV4-2 | TRBD2 | CASSQQRGRANTGELFF | TGTGCCAGCAGCCAACAGCGGGGTAGAGCGAACACCGGGGAGCTGTTTTTT
TRBJ2-1 | . | TRBV2 | TRBD1 | CASSKQGSSYNEQFF | TGTGCCAGCAGTAAACAGGGGAGCTCCTACAATGAGCAGTTCTTC
TRBJ2-7 | few | TRBV5-4 | TRBD2 | CASSPAWEGSYEQYF | TGTGCCAGCAGCCCTGCGTGGGAGGGTAGCTACGAGCAGTACTTC
TRBJ1-1 | few | TRBV12-3/TRBV12-4 | . | CASTTRADVAEAFF | TGTGCCAGCACCACTCGGGCTGACGTCGCTGAAGCTTTCTTT
TRBJ2-1 | many | TRBV20-1 | . | CSARPGDNEQFF | TGCAGTGCTAGACCCGGGGACAATGAGCAGTTCTTC
TRBJ1-1 | many | TRBV28 | . | CASSLSRGGFFF | TGTGCCAGCAGTTTATCGAGGGGTGGATTTTTCTTT
TRBJ2-7 | many | TRBV20-1 | TRBD2 | CSAINSAGLAHF | TGCAGTGCCATAAATTCGGCGGGACTAGCGCACTTC
TRBJ1-1 | few | TRBV20-1 | . | CSARDRGLNTEAFF | TGCAGTGCTAGAGATCGGGGGCTGAACACTGAAGCTTTCTTT
TRBJ2-5 | . | TRBV3-1 | . | CASSQVPGRREETQYF | TGTGCCAGCAGCCAAGTCCCCGGACGCCGAGAAGAGACCCAGTACTTC
TRBJ2-3 | few | TRBV5-6 | . | CASSHGLDTQYF | TGTGCCAGCAGCCACGGGTTAGATACGCAGTATTTT
TRBJ1-2 | many | TRBV9 | . | CASSAGVSDYGYTF | TGTGCCAGCAGCGCAGGGGTGTCGGACTATGGCTACACCTTC
TRBJ1-1 | . | TRBV11-2 | . | CASSPYRWGDTEAFF | TGTGCCAGCAGCCCGTACAGGTGGGGAGACACTGAAGCTTTCTTT
TRBJ2-1 | many | TRBV20-1 | TRBD2 | CSARGLAGVDEQFF | TGCAGTGCTAGGGGACTAGCGGGGGTGGATGAGCAGTTCTTC
TRBJ1-2 | many | TRBV12-3/TRBV12-4 | TRBD1 | CASSGVGGGNYGYTF | TGTGCCAGCAGTGGCGTGGGAGGGGGCAACTATGGCTACACCTTC
TRBJ1-6 | many | TRBV7-9 | TRBD1 | CASSRARQGKSSPLHF | TGTGCCAGCAGCCGCGCCAGACAGGGAAAGAGTTCACCCCTCCACTTT
TRBJ1-6 | many | TRBV5-1 | . | CASSLAENSPLHF | TGCGCCAGCAGCTTGGCCGAGAATTCACCCCTCCACTTT
TRBJ1-6 | . | TRBV5-6 | . | CASSFTVTLNSPLHF | TGTGCCAGCAGCTTTACCGTTACCCTCAATTCACCCCTCCACTTT
TRBJ2-1 | . | TRBV11-2 | TRBD2 | CASRKFPGTSGTPERNEQFF | TGTGCCAGCAGAAAGTTCCCCGGGACTAGCGGAACCCCCGAACGGAATGAGCAGTTCTTC
TRBJ2-1 | many | TRBV7-9 | . | CASSSGTYGEQFF | TGTGCCAGCAGCTCCGGGACTTATGGTGAGCAGTTCTTC
TRBJ2-1 | . | TRBV5-1 | . | CASSPTGNRYNEQFF | TGCGCCAGCAGCCCTACAGGGAATAGGTACAATGAGCAGTTCTTC
TRBJ2-5 | . | TRBV20-1 | . | CSARDVSEETQYF | TGCAGTGCTAGAGACGTGAGCGAAGAGACCCAGTACTTC
TRBJ1-1 | many | TRBV28 | . | CASSFVRKNTEAFF | TGTGCCAGCAGTTTTGTCAGGAAGAACACTGAAGCTTTCTTT
TRBJ2-5 | . | TRBV20-1 | . | CSARDKRRARYQETQYF | TGCAGTGCTAGAGATAAGAGGAGGGCGAGGTACCAAGAGACCCAGTACTTC
TRBJ2-5 | . | TRBV3-1 | . | CASSRDKSGPTRTQYF | TGTGCCAGCAGTCGGGATAAAAGCGGACCCACGCGTACCCAGTACTTC
TRBJ1-2 | few | TRBV20-1 | TRBD1 | CSASRDSYGYTF | TGCAGTGCTTCTCGGGACAGCTATGGCTACACCTTC
TRBJ2-1 | . | TRBV20-1 | TRBD2 | CSALSGSAYNEQFF | TGCAGTGCTCTTAGCGGGAGCGCCTACAATGAGCAGTTCTTC
TRBJ2-7 | many | TRBV28 | TRBD1 | CASRQGGVVTYEQYF | TGTGCCAGCAGGCAAGGGGGCGTTGTAACCTACGAGCAGTACTTC
TRBJ2-1 | many | TRBV5-4 | TRBD2 | CASSLRIAGDPEQFF | TGTGCCAGCAGCTTGCGGATAGCGGGGGATCCTGAGCAGTTCTTC
TRBJ2-2 | . | TRBV7-6 | TRBD2 | CASSTGLAGTGELFF | TGTGCCAGCAGCACGGGACTAGCGGGAACCGGGGAGCTGTTTTTT
TRBJ1-1 | many | TRBV29-1 | . | CSVPENTEAFF | TGCAGCGTTCCAGAGAACACTGAAGCTTTCTTT
TRBJ2-5 | many | TRBV5-4 | . | CASSSTYQETQYF | TGTGCCAGCAGCTCAACGTACCAAGAGACCCAGTACTTC
TRBJ2-7 | . | TRBV20-1 | . | CSASRIPQGEQYF | TGCAGTGCTAGTAGGATCCCCCAGGGCGAGCAGTACTTC
TRBJ2-4 | many | TRBV5-1 | TRBD1 | CASSPTGTGGGIQYF | TGCGCCAGCAGTCCTACCGGGACAGGGGGAGGGATTCAGTACTTC
TRBJ1-5 | few | TRBV30 | . | CAFAGKSNQPQHF | TGTGCCTTCGCAGGGAAAAGCAATCAGCCCCAGCATTTT
TRBJ1-5 | . | TRBV6-2/TRBV6-3 | TRBD1 | CASSFLDRDQPQHF | TGTGCCAGCAGTTTCTTGGACAGGGATCAGCCCCAGCATTTT
TRBJ2-1 | many | TRBV7-2 | . | CASSPDYFNNEQFF | TGTGCCAGCAGCCCGGACTACTTTAACAATGAGCAGTTCTTC
TRBJ2-2 | many | TRBV28 | . | CASRSSSTGELFF | TGTGCCAGCAGATCCTCGAGCACCGGGGAGCTGTTTTTT
TRBJ2-7 | . | TRBV28 | TRBD1 | CASSFWDRSSYEQYF | TGTGCCAGCAGTTTCTGGGACAGAAGCTCCTACGAGCAGTACTTC
TRBJ2-1 | many | TRBV7-9 | . | CASTAYGSFSYNEQFF | TGTGCCAGCACAGCTTATGGCAGCTTCTCCTACAATGAGCAGTTCTTC
TRBJ2-1 | many | TRBV6-5 | TRBD1 | CASSYRPGQLSSYNEQFF | TGTGCCAGCAGTTACCGCCCGGGACAGTTGAGCTCCTACAATGAGCAGTTCTTC
TRBJ1-1 | many | TRBV11-2 | . | CASSALRGDTEAFF | TGTGCCAGCAGCGCCCTACGGGGGGACACTGAAGCTTTCTTT
TRBJ2-2 | many | TRBV7-3 | TRBD1 | CASSLKTGVAAGELFF | TGTGCCAGCAGCTTAAAAACAGGGGTGGCGGCCGGGGAGCTGTTTTTT
TRBJ2-3 | few | TRBV20-1 | . | CSARVEDTQYF | TGCAGTGCTAGAGTCGAGGATACGCAGTATTTT
TRBJ2-7 | . | TRBV5-1 | . | CASSLEGGFSYEQYF | TGCGCCAGCAGCTTGGAAGGGGGATTCTCCTACGAGCAGTACTTC
TRBJ2-6 | few | TRBV10-3 | . | CAIGSGANVLTF | TGTGCCATTGGGTCTGGGGCCAACGTCCTGACTTTC
TRBJ1-1 | . | TRBV6-1 | TRBD1 | CASSGRTGREAFF | TGTGCCAGCAGTGGAAGGACAGGGCGTGAAGCTTTCTTT